The entry below gives a single T cell receptor (beta chain) sequence along with its context. The source of the sample is a study of shared clonotypes between healthy human individuals. Germline V CDR1 and CDR2: SGHNT, YYREEE (reference sequence). This CDR3 is 18 amino acids long. V was trimmed by 1 base and J by 0 bases, leaving 17 bases between them. This table comes from immunoSEQ multiplex PCR, and its TCRdb copy is limited to in-frame clones, with some not included. The top ten clones hold roughly 0.15% of a sample with roughly 2.6 million clones, around 90% of them seen once. The receptor was derived from a man aged 18 to 29 in good health. The chain links TRBV5-4 to TRBJ1-3; D is unresolved. The sequenced sample was naive CD4+ T cells sorted from blood. The subset is: CD45RA+ positively selected. In DNA, the CDR3 is TGTGCCAGCAGCTTGAGTCTAGGCAGGCCCACCTCTGGAAACACCATATATTTT. Protein product: CASSLSLGRPTSGNTIYF.